This entry concerns a single T cell receptor beta chain. Its antigen target is currently unknown. Base qualities are missing; no much larger clone stands one base away. The CDR3 holds 12 amino acids from the cysteine to the phenylalanine. Only the CDR3 DNA is retained, 36 bases long and in frame from the first base. The germline V gene supplies CDR1 SGHTA and CDR2 FQGNSA. The V end loses 5 bases and the J end loses 4 bases, and a stretch of 9 bases separates them. The time point label of this sample denotes: pre-treatment baseline. Blood samples were taken at two points: before treatment (T0) and at week 3 (W3), which came after the first cycle of checkpoint blockade. Except for a couple of patients with rapid clinical progression, response was assessed 12 weeks after the first infusion by RECIST 1.1; disease control meant complete response, partial response or stable disease. Any patient who had received prior systemic cancer treatment, was on concomitant immunosuppressant therapy or had synchronous other active malignancies was excluded. To track both circulating cells and T cell turnover, TCR beta was sequenced from bulk PBMC as well as from plasma cell-free DNA. PBMC were isolated from blood with Lymphoprep and SepMate tubes, followed by red cell lysis. QIAamp DNA Blood Mini kits were used to extract DNA from PBMC and from sorted T cell subsets.

These data come from a study of blood T cell dynamics during melanoma immunotherapy (dated by TCRdb to about 2020). Context from the whole study: The patients had metastatic melanoma and were given first-line pembrolizumab or nivolumab plus ipilimumab as standard of care in the United Kingdom. To find early correlates of response, the study profiled the peripheral T cell receptor repertoires of patients with metastatic melanoma both before and after one cycle of checkpoint inhibitor therapy. A training cohort was formed from consecutive patients, and a further independent group of patients from the same centre was pooled into an external validation set. The research as a whole found: Unlike progressors, patients who went on to achieve disease control showed a bifurcated reorganization of the PBMC repertoire at W3, with either increased clonality or increased diversity. The study was unable to establish whether the T cell clones driving the repertoire changes were melanoma-specific or instead reflected general immune activation. The relatively small sample size was acknowledged as potentially limiting generalization of the results.

A fixed 350 ng of DNA was loaded for every bulk PBMC sample. The immunoSEQ TCRb Assay kit was used according to manufacturer instructions to amplify TCR beta CDR3 sequences from genomic DNA. The KAPA Library Quantification Kit for Illumina platforms was used to quantify the pooled libraries by qPCR. Sequencing of the pooled libraries was done on an Illumina NextSeq 500, with clustering at about 0.6-1.1 pM. The authors' pipeline ran thus. The TCR data were analyzed using immunoSEQ ANALYZER and the R LymphoSeq package. A rearrangement efficiency score was calculated as productive divided by the sum of productive and non-productive CDR3 sequences. Clonality was measured with the Gini coefficient and diversity with the Renyi index at alpha=1, and both measures were compared pairwise between timepoints within each patient. Clonal relatedness used an edit distance of 3, and repertoire similarity used the Bhattacharyya coefficient, both computed in LymphoSeq. To classify response, a linear discriminant analysis based on week-3 changes in clonality and diversity was built with the R MASS and caret packages. What TCRdb holds here is the immuneACCESS table cut down to in-frame rearrangements. Part of the clones is not present; checked against another copy, under half of the missing clones reflect an unresolved V gene, and the others are unexplained. V, J and clone size are taken as reported in that table, and D and trimming were inferred from the DNA itself. Within this sample are 15,000 to 20,000 clones, with approximately 80% of them counted one time only. The ten most abundant clones make up about 8.1% of the sample.

This clonotype was sampled from a human donor with melanoma. The source material was blood, sampled from a patient treated with checkpoint blockade. The chain is made from TRBV7-2 and TRBJ2-7; TRBD2 might be the D gene, on 5 matching bases. The DNA reads TGTGCCAGCAGCCCCAGAGGGTACGAGCAGTACTTC. Its translation reads: CASSPRGYEQYF.